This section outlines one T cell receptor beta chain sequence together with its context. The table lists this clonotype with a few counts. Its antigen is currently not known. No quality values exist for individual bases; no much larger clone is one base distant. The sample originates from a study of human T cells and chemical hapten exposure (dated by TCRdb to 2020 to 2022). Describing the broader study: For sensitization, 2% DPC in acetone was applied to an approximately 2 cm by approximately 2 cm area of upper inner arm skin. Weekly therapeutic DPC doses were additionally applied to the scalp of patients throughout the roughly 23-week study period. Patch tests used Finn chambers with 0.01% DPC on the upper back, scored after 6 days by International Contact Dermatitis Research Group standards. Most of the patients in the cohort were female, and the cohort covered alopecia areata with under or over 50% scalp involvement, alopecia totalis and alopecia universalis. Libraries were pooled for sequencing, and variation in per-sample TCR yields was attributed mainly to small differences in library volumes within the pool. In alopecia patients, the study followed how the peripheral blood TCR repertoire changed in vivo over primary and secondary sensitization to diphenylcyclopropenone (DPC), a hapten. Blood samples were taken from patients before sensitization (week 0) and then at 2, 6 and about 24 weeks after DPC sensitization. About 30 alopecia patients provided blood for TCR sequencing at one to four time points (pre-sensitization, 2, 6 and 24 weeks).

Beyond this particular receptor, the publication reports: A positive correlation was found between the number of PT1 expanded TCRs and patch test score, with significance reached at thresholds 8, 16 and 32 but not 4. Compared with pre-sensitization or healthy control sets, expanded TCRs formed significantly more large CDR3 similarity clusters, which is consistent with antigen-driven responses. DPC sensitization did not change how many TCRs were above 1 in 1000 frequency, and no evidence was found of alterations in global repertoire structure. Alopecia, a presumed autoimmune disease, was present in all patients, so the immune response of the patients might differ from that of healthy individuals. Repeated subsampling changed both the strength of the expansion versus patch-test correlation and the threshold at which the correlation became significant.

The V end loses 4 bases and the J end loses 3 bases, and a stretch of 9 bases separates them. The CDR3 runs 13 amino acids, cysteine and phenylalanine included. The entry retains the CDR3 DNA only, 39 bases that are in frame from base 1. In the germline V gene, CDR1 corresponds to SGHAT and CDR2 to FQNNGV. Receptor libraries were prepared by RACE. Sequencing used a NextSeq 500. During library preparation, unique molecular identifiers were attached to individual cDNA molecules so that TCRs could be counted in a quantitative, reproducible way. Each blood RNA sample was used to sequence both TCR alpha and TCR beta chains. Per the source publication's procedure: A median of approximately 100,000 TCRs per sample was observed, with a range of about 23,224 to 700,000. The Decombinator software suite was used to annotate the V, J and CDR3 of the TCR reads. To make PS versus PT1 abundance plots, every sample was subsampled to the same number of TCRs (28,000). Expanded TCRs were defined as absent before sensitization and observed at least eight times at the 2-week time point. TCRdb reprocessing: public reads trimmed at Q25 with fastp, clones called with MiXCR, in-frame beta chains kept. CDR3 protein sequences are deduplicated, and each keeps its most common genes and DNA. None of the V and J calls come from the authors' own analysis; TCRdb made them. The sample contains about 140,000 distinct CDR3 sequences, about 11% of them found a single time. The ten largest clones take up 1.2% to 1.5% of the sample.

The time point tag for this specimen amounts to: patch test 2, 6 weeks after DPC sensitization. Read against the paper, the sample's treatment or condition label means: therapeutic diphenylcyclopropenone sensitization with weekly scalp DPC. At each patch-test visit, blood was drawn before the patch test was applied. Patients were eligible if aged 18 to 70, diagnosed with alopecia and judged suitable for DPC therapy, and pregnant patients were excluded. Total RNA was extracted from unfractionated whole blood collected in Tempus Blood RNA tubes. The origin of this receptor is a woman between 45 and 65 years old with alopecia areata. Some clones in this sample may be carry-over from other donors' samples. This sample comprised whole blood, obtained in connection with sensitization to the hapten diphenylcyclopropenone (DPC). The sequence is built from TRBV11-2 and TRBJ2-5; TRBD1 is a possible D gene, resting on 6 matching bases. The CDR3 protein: CASSYGQKETQYF. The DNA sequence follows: TGTGCCAGCAGCTATGGACAGAAAGAGACCCAGTACTTC.